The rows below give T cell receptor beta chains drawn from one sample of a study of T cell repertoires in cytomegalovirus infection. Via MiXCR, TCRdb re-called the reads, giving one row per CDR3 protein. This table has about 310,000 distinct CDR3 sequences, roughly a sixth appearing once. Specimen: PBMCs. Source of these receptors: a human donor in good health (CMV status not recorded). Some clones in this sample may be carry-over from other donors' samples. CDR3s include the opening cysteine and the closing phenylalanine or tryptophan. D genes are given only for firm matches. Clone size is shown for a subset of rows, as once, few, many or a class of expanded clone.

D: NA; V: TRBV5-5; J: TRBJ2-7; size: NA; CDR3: CASSWTGTTKSYEQYF; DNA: TGTGCCAGCAGCTGGACCGGGACAACTAAATCCTACGAGCAGTACTTC
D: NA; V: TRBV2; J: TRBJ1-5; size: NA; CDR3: CAGATVEDQPQHF; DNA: TGTGCCGGAGCCACCGTGGAGGATCAGCCCCAGCATTTT
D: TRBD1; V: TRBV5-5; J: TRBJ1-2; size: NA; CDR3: CASSLWGQGTNGYTF; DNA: TGTGCCAGCAGCTTATGGGGACAGGGAACAAATGGCTACACCTTC
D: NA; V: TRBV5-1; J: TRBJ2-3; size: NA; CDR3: CASSLSTGYTDTQYF; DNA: TGCGCCAGCAGCTTATCTACAGGGTACACAGATACGCAGTATTTT
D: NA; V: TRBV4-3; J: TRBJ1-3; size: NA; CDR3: CASSQDSGLWDSGNTIYF; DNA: TGCGCCAGCAGCCAAGATAGCGGTCTCTGGGACTCTGGAAACACCATATATTTT
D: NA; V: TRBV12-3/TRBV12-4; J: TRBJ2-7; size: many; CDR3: CASRMGSYEQYF; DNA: TGTGCCAGTAGGATGGGGTCCTACGAGCAGTACTTC
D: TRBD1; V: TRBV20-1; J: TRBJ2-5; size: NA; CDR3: CSALIDRVGQETQYF; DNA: TGCAGTGCCCTGATAGACAGGGTCGGCCAAGAGACCCAGTACTTC
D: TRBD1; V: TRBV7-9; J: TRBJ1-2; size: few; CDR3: CASSRGQGGGYTF; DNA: TGTGCCAGCAGCCGAGGACAGGGTGGTGGCTACACCTTC
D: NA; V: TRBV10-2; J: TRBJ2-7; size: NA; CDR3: CASSGRAGTYEQYF; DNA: TGCGCCAGCAGTGGGAGGGCAGGGACCTACGAGCAGTACTTC
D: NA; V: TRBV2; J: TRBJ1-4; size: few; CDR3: CASEITAFNEKLFF; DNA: TGTGCCAGCGAGATTACCGCCTTTAATGAAAAACTGTTTTTT
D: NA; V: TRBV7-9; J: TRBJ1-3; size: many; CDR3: CASSPPYRLSGNTIYF; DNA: TGTGCCAGCAGCCCACCCTACAGGCTGTCTGGAAACACCATATATTTT
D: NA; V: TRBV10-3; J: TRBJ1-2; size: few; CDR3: CAITNSYGYTF; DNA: TGTGCCATCACCAACAGCTATGGCTACACCTTC
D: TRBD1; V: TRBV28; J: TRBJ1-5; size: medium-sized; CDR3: CASSSLQGDQPQHF; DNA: TGTGCCAGCAGTTCGCTCCAGGGGGATCAGCCCCAGCATTTT
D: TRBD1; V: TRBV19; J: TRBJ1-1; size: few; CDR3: CASSTRTGSGIIEAFF; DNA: TGTGCCAGTAGTACCCGGACAGGGTCAGGTATTATTGAAGCTTTCTTT
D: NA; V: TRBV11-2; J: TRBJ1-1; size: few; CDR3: CASSQDGSTEAFF; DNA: TGTGCCAGCAGCCAAGACGGGAGCACTGAAGCTTTCTTT
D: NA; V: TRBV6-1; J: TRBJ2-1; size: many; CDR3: CASSEAVGKGFADEQFF; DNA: TGTGCCAGCAGTGAAGCAGTAGGAAAGGGGTTCGCCGATGAGCAGTTCTTC
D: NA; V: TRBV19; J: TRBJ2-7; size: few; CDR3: CASSIAGGYEQYF; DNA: TGTGCCAGTAGTATTGCTGGCGGCTACGAGCAGTACTTC
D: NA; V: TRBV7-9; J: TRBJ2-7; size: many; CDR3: CASSLLGLGDFRHF; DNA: TGTGCCAGCAGCTTATTAGGTTTGGGGGACTTCAGGCACTTC
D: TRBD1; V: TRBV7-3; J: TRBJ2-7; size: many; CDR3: CASSPQGTGGDEQYF; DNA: TGTGCCAGCAGCCCCCAGGGGACAGGGGGCGACGAGCAGTACTTC
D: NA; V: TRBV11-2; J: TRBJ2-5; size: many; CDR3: CASSPTNNMAQETQYF; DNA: TGTGCCAGCAGCCCAACTAACAATATGGCTCAAGAGACCCAGTACTTC
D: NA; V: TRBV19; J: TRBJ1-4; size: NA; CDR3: CASSSEGSTNEKLFF; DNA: TGTGCCAGTAGCTCGGAGGGATCAACTAATGAAAAACTGTTTTTT
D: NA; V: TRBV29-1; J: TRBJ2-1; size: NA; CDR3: CSVEDLGGGRDEQFF; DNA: TGCAGCGTTGAAGATCTGGGGGGGGGCCGGGATGAGCAGTTCTTC
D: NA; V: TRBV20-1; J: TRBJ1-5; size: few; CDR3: CSASSGGNSNQPQHF; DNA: TGCAGTGCTAGTAGTGGGGGAAATAGCAATCAGCCCCAGCATTTT
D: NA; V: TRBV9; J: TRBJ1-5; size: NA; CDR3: CASSAGDTQHF; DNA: TGTGCCAGCAGCGCGGGGGATACGCAGCATTTT
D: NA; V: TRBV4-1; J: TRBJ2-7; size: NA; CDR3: CASSQGTLSYEQYF; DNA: TGCGCCAGCAGCCAAGGGACCCTCTCCTACGAGCAGTACTTC
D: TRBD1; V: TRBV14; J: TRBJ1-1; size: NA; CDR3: CASSQEPGQRSKMNTEAFF; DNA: TGTGCCAGCAGCCAAGAACCGGGACAGAGGAGTAAGATGAACACTGAAGCTTTCTTT
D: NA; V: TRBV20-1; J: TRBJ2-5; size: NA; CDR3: CSARGVGRGQETQYF; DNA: TGCAGTGCTAGGGGTGTAGGGCGGGGACAAGAGACCCAGTACTTC
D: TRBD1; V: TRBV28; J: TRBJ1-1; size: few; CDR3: CASSSGFGQGRTEAFF; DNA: TGTGCCAGCAGTTCAGGATTCGGACAGGGTCGCACTGAAGCTTTCTTT
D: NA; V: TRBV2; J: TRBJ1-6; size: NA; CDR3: CASSVGASGNSPLHF; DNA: TGTGCCAGCAGTGTTGGGGCCTCGGGGAATTCACCCCTCCACTTT
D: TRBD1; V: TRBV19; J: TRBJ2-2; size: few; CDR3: CATVRDRALTGELFF; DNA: TGTGCCACCGTCCGGGACAGGGCTCTCACCGGGGAGCTGTTTTTT
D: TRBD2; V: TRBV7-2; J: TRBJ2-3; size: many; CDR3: CASSLVGTSGRDTQYF; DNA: TGTGCCAGCAGCTTAGTGGGGACTAGCGGCAGGGATACGCAGTATTTT
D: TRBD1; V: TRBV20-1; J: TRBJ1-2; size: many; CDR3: CSARDPGTGQNYGYTF; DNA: TGCAGTGCTAGAGACCCTGGGACAGGGCAAAACTATGGCTACACCTTC
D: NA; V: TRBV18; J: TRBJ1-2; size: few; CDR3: CASSPSQATNYGYTF; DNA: TGTGCCAGCTCACCTTCACAAGCAACTAACTATGGCTACACCTTC
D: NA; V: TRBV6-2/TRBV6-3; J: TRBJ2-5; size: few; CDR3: CASSYPARRNEETQYF; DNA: TGTGCCAGCAGTTACCCCGCCCGGAGGAATGAGGAGACCCAGTACTTC
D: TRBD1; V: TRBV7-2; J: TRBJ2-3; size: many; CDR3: CATRDRTSTDTQYF; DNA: TGTGCCACTCGGGACAGAACTAGCACAGATACGCAGTATTTT
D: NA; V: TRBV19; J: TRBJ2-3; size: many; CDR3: CASSLWDTQYF; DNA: TGTGCCAGTAGCCTCTGGGATACGCAGTATTTT
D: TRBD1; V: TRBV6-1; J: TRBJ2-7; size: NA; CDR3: CASSEGTGVPYEQYF; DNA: TGTGCCAGCAGTGAAGGGACAGGGGTTCCCTACGAGCAGTACTTC
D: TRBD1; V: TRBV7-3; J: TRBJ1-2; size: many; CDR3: CASSSEGAYGYTF; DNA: TGTGCCAGCAGCTCGGAGGGGGCCTATGGCTACACCTTC
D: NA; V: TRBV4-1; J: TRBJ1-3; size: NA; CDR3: CASTPPGSSGNTIYF; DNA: TGCGCCAGCACCCCCCCGGGGAGCTCTGGAAACACCATATATTTT
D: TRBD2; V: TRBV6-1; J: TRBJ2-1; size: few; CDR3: CASSDIAGLNEQFF; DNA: TGTGCCAGCAGTGATATAGCGGGGTTAAATGAGCAGTTCTTC
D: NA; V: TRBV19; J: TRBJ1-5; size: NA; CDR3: CASSPVTIYQPQHF; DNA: TGTGCCAGTAGTCCCGTGACGATCTATCAGCCCCAGCATTTT
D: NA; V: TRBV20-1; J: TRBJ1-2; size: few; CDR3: CSASLGNYGYTF; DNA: TGCAGTGCTAGCCTAGGGAACTATGGCTACACCTTC
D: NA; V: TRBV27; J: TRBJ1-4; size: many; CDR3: CASSLGEGWNEKLFF; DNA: TGTGCCAGCAGTTTAGGTGAAGGGTGGAATGAAAAACTGTTTTTT
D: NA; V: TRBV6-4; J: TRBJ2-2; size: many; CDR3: CASSDSYRETGGELFF; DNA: TGTGCCAGCAGTGACTCCTACAGGGAAACTGGCGGGGAGCTGTTTTTT
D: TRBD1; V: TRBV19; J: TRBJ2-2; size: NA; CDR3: CASSGRDRRTGELFF; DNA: TGTGCCAGTAGTGGCCGGGACAGACGAACCGGGGAGCTGTTTTTT
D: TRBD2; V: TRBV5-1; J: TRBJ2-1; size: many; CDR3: CASSLDSGGANEQFF; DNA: TGCGCCAGCAGCTTAGATAGCGGGGGGGCGAATGAGCAGTTCTTC
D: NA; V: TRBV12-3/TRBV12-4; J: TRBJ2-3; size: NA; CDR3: CASSPGVSTDTQYF; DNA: TGTGCCAGCAGTCCGGGGGTTAGCACAGATACGCAGTATTTT
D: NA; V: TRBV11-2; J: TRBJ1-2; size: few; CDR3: CASSTGTLYGYTF; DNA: TGTGCCAGCAGCACCGGGACACTCTATGGCTACACCTTC
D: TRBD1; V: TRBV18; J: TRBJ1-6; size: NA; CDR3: CASSPGQASSYNSPLHF; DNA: TGTGCCAGCTCACCGGGACAGGCGAGCTCCTATAATTCACCCCTCCACTTT
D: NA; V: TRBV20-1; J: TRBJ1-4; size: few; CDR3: CSVMGGNEKLFF; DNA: TGCAGTGTAATGGGAGGGAATGAAAAACTGTTTTTT
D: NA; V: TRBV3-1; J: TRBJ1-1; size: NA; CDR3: CASSRNYDTEAFF; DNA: TGTGCCAGCAGCCGGAACTACGACACTGAAGCTTTCTTT
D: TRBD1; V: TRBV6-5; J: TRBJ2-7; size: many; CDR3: CASSLGTVRDEQYF; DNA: TGTGCCAGCAGTTTAGGGACAGTCAGGGACGAGCAGTACTTC
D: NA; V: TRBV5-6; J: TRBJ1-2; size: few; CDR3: CASSFHPGRSGTYGYTF; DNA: TGTGCCAGCAGCTTTCACCCGGGACGTAGTGGGACGTATGGCTACACCTTC
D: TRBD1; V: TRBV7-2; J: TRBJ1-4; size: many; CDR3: CASSPRQGGEKLFF; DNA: TGTGCCAGCAGCCCCCGACAGGGCGGGGAAAAACTGTTTTTT
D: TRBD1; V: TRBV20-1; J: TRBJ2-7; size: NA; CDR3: CRGQPYEQYF; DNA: TGCAGGGGACAGCCCTACGAGCAGTACTTC